One and the same sample provided the 22 T cell receptor beta chains below, sequenced in a study of cytomegalovirus exposure and HLA in healthy donors. The PCR contained 60 Vbeta and 13 Jbeta primers. The data were produced by immunoSEQ multiplex PCR, yet TCRdb's version contains in-frame clones alone and is incomplete. This table has tens of thousands of clones, around 76% appearing once. Sample: PBMCs. The receptors derive from a male donor in good health and CMV-seropositive.

V is TRBV27 and J is TRBJ2-7; weak D call: TRBD1 (6 bases). Germline CDR1 is MNHEY and CDR2 is SMNVEV (reference sequence). Deletions cut 5 bases from V and 3 bases from J, with 11 bases between. CDR3 size: 13 residues. DNA for the CDR3: TGTGCCAGCAGTATAACAGGGAGCTACGAGCAGTACTTC. Protein product: CASSITGSYEQYF.

V gene TRBV10-3 combines with J gene TRBJ2-3, with TRBD2 as a possible D gene (6 bases). The germline V gene encodes CDR1 ENHRY and CDR2 SYGVKD. The V end lost 10 bases, the J end lost 1 base, and 24 bases lay between the germline ends. This CDR3 contains 17 residues. The chain's CDR3 is CATVDPGLVAGTDTQYF. The CDR3 DNA sequence: TGTGCCACCGTAGACCCGGGACTCGTCGCTGGCACAGATACGCAGTATTTT.

V gene TRBV7-9 combines with J gene TRBJ2-5, with 8 bases matching TRBD2. The V segment lost 5 bases and the J segment 5 bases; nucleotides outside the gene matches: 10. Germline CDR1 is SEHNR and CDR2 is FQNEAQ (reference sequence). The CDR3 is 15 amino acids. CDR3 amino acids: CASSLTGTSQETQYF. As DNA, the CDR3 is TGTGCCAGCAGCCTAACCGGGACTAGTCAGGAGACCCAGTACTTC.

The CDR3 DNA is TGTGCCAGCAGCCCCAGGGCAGGGTCTCCTGCTAACTATGGCTACACCTTC. It codes for CASSPRAGSPANYGYTF. The V gene is TRBV7-2, the J gene TRBJ1-2; D is possibly TRBD1 (5 bases). CDR3 size: 17 residues. CDR1 is SGHTA and CDR2 is FQGNSA in the germline V gene. V dropped 5 bases and J dropped 0 bases, with 19 bases sitting between them.

V is TRBV5-1 and J is TRBJ2-5; TRBD2 aligns across 8 bases. Unmatched junction bases numbered 8, after V lost 5 bases and J lost 5 bases. This CDR3 is 14 amino acids long. Per the germline V gene, CDR1 is SGHRS and CDR2 is YFSETQ. This chain's CDR3 is CASRDWRGRETQYF. The CDR3 region has the DNA TGCGCCAGCAGGGACTGGCGCGGGAGGGAGACCCAGTACTTC.

The chain carries TRBV12-1 and TRBJ1-5; the table names TRBD1, a call not compared with the DNA. TRBV12-1 is a known pseudogene. This CDR3 has 16 amino acids. The CDR3 region is CASSFNPQGSNQPQHF. The CDR3 DNA reads TGTGCCAGCAGCTTTAACCCGCAGGGGAGCAATCAGCCCCAGCATTTT.

Only a few counts were recorded for this clone. The chain combines TRBV6-1 with TRBJ2-3, with D maybe TRBD1 (5 bases). The CDR3 runs 15 residues. Between the trimmed V and J ends, which lost 4 bases and 3 bases, there was a span of 14 bases. CDR1 and CDR2 from the germline V gene are MNHNS and SASEGT. The CDR3 bases are TGTGCCAGCAGTGCCCACCAGGGTAGTACAGATACGCAGTATTTT. Protein: CASSAHQGSTDTQYF.

The chain uses TRBV30 and TRBJ1-1, with 8 positions matching TRBD1. The germline V gene has CDR1 GTSNPN and CDR2 SVGIG (reference sequence). The CDR3 has 14 residues. Trimming took 4 bases from V and 0 from J; bases not matched to a gene: 4. In DNA, the CDR3 is TGTGCCTGGAACGGGGGACAGGTGAACACTGAAGCTTTCTTT. Protein: CAWNGGQVNTEAFF. Full variable domain (outside the CDR3, taken from reference TRBV30 and TRBJ1-1): SQTIHQWPATLVQPVGSPLSLECTVEGTSNPNLYWYRQAAGRGLQLLFYSVGIGQISSEVPQNLSASRPQDRQFILSSKKLLLSDSGFYLCAWNGGQVNTEAFFGQGTRLTVV.

The chain recombines TRBV5-1 with TRBJ2-3; tentatively, D is TRBD2 (5 bases). V gave up 5 bases and J gave up 5 bases, with 9 bases separating them. Germline V gene sequence: CDR1 SGHRS, CDR2 YFSETQ. This CDR3 has 12 residues. CDR3: CASSPGLDTQYF. CDR3 sequence (DNA): TGCGCCAGCAGTCCCGGACTAGATACGCAGTATTTT.

The V call is TRBV2, the J call TRBJ2-1, with 12 bases matching TRBD2. V trimming: 6 bases; J trimming: 6 bases; junction bases outside the gene matches: 9. The CDR3 loop spans 16 amino acids. Germline-derived CDR1 and CDR2 are SNHLY and FYNNEI. The CDR3 coding sequence is TGTGCCAGCAGAGCGACTAGCGGGAGAGAAAGCAATGAGCAGTTCTTC. Residues: CASRATSGRESNEQFF.

V usage is TRBV28 and J usage is TRBJ2-2; D might be TRBD1 (6 bases). Germline values: CDR1 MDHEN, CDR2 SYDVKM. V dropped 2 bases and J dropped 7 bases, with 8 bases sitting between them. The CDR3 length is 13 residues. The CDR3 protein is CASSLKTGGELFF. CDR3 nucleotide sequence: TGTGCCAGCAGTTTAAAGACAGGCGGGGAGCTGTTTTTT.

The V gene is TRBV27, the J gene TRBJ1-1; D is perhaps TRBD1 (6 bases). The germline V gene has CDR1 MNHEY and CDR2 SMNVEV (reference sequence). Trimming took 7 bases from V and 6 from J, leaving 9 bases between them. The CDR3 is 11 amino acids. CDR3 coding DNA: TGTGCCAGCAATAGGGGGTCTGAAGCTTTCTTT. This codes for CASNRGSEAFF.

This clone was observed a handful of times. V gene TRBV5-5 combines with J gene TRBJ1-6; D unclear. Germline CDR1 reads SGHKS; CDR2 reads YYEKEE (reference sequence). The V end was cut by 1 base, the J end by 5 bases, with 7 bases between. This CDR3 region has 14 residues. CDR3 in DNA: TGTGCCAGCAGCTTGTTCGGGGATAATTCACCCCTCCACTTT. Translation gives CASSLFGDNSPLHF.

The V call is TRBV7-8, the J call TRBJ2-7, with a tentative D call TRBD2 (5 bases). This CDR3 spans 12 amino acids. The germline CDR1 and CDR2 sequences are SGHVS and FQNEAQ. V was cut by 5 bases and J by 4 bases, with 9 bases left in between. CDR3 residues: CASSARGYEQYF. CDR3 nucleotides: TGTGCCAGCAGCGCCAGAGGGTACGAGCAGTACTTC.

The chain joins TRBV5-1 to TRBJ2-7, with 8 bases lining up with TRBD1. Germline trimming cut 3 bases from V and 2 bases from J; bases unmatched to any gene: 4. The CDR3 is 14 residues long. Germline V lookup: CDR1 SGHRS, CDR2 YFSETQ. The CDR3 DNA sequence: TGCGCCAGCAGCTCAGGACAGGGTACCTACGAGCAGTACTTC. Its translation: CASSSGQGTYEQYF.

The chain carries TRBV4-2 and TRBJ2-3; 11 bases match TRBD2. J was trimmed by 3 bases and V by 0 bases; bases with no gene match: 2. CDR3 length equals 16 residues. CDR1 and CDR2 (germline): LGHNA, YNFKEQ. CDR3 loop: CASSQDASGGTDTQYF. CDR3 DNA: TGTGCCAGCAGCCAAGATGCTAGCGGGGGGACAGATACGCAGTATTTT.

The chain uses TRBV18 and TRBJ2-7, with D possibly matching TRBD2 (6 bases). This CDR3 comprises 15 residues. Germline assignment: CDR1 KGHSH and CDR2 LQKENI. Between the trimmed V and J ends, which lost 3 bases and 0 bases, there was a span of 12 bases. CDR3 DNA: TGTGCCAGCTCACCCGTGGGCGGGAACTCCTACGAGCAGTACTTC. Protein product: CASSPVGGNSYEQYF.

The rearrangement uses TRBV6-6 and TRBJ2-3, with D hard to call. Germline V lookup: CDR1 MNHNY, CDR2 SVGAGI (reference sequence). The CDR3 loop spans 12 amino acids. Trimming took off 4 bases at V and 7 bases at J, with 9 bases between the two ends. For the CDR3, the DNA is TGTGCCAGCAGTTCGCCGGAGTATACGCAGTATTTT. It yields the protein CASSSPEYTQYF.

This clone was picked up one time. CDR3 sequence reads: CASSPASGSYNEQFF. CDR3 coding DNA: TGTGCCAGCAGCCCCGCTAGCGGGAGCTACAATGAGCAGTTCTTC. The chain links TRBV13 to TRBJ2-1, with 10 bases that match TRBD2. This CDR3 has 15 residues. CDR1 and CDR2 (germline): PRHDT, FYEKMQ (reference sequence). Losses at the gene ends were 5 bases for V and 3 bases for J; bases not matched to a gene: 4.

The genes are TRBV10-3 and TRBJ2-7, with TRBD2 matching 8 bases. The junction had 4 bases not matched to a gene; V was cut back by 3 bases and J by 0 bases. Germline CDR1 and CDR2: ENHRY and SYGVKD. CDR3 length equals 15 residues. This CDR3 reads CAISEPSGSSYEQYF. CDR3 in DNA: TGTGCCATCAGTGAACCTAGCGGGTCCTCCTACGAGCAGTACTTC.

Regarding this clone: An end of the junction differs from the germline gene, which may be a read error. This sequence joins TRBV15 and TRBJ2-5; TRBD2 is a possible D gene (5 bases). The CDR3 extends over 15 amino acids. Germline CDR1 is LNHNV and CDR2 is YYDKDF (reference sequence). DNA of the CDR3: TGTGCCACCAGCCGAGACCCGACTAAAAAAGAGACCCAGTACTTC. It codes for CATSRDPTKKETQYF.

The rearrangement uses TRBV27 and TRBJ1-2, with D possibly matching TRBD1 (6 bases). The V gene lost 2 bases and the J gene lost 2 bases, with 6 bases spanning the gap. The CDR3 spans 13 residues. Germline V gives CDR1 MNHEY, CDR2 SMNVEV (reference sequence). This CDR3 reads CASSLGTNYGYTF. DNA of the CDR3: TGTGCCAGCAGTTTAGGGACAAACTATGGCTACACCTTC.